A single sample gave rise to the 30 T cell receptor beta chains below, sequenced in a study of cytomegalovirus exposure and HLA in healthy donors. The PCR used 60 Vbeta and 13 Jbeta primers. TCRdb's table, derived via immunoSEQ multiplex PCR, lists solely in-frame clones and lacks some. The sample lists about 150,000 clones, around 80% occurring once. The sample consisted of PBMCs. The receptors come from a woman aged 30 to 39 in good health and CMV-seropositive.

J is TRBJ2-1 and V is TRBV2, with 7 bases that match TRBD2. CDR3 length: 14 residues. Trimming removed 8 bases from V and 0 bases from J; junction bases left unmatched: 4. Germline assignment: CDR1 SNHLY and CDR2 FYNNEI. The CDR3 here is CASFRDYSYNEQFF. For the CDR3, the DNA is TGTGCCAGCTTCCGGGACTACTCCTACAATGAGCAGTTCTTC.

The chain has TRBV29-1 and TRBJ2-7; 10 bases agree with TRBD1. After removal of 3 bases from V and 4 bases from J, the junction contained 3 bases not matched to a gene. The CDR3 covers 13 residues. The germline V gene encodes CDR1 SQVTM and CDR2 ANQGSEA. As DNA, the CDR3 is TGCAGCGTTGAGTGGGGACAGGGGTACGAGCAGTACTTC. It is translated as CSVEWGQGYEQYF.

This sequence joins TRBV6-5 and TRBJ2-7, with 8 bases lining up with TRBD1. The V and J ends lost 2 bases and 3 bases, in that order; junction bases with no gene match: 6. This CDR3 has 15 amino acids. From germline, CDR1 is MNHEY and CDR2 SVGAGI. CDR3: CASSYGQGPLYEQYF. CDR3 nucleotide sequence: TGTGCCAGCAGTTACGGACAGGGTCCCCTCTACGAGCAGTACTTC.

The chain recombines TRBV29-1 with TRBJ1-1, with 7 bases identical to TRBD1. The germline V gene encodes CDR1 SQVTM and CDR2 ANQGSEA. V was pared by 4 bases and J by 7 bases, with 12 bases of the junction left unmatched. The CDR3 runs 14 residues. The CDR3 DNA follows: TGCAGCGTTGTTGGACTTACAGGGGCGATTGAAGCTTTCTTT. Its translation: CSVVGLTGAIEAFF.

The rearrangement uses TRBV7-2 and TRBJ2-3; D is possibly TRBD2 (5 bases). The CDR3 is 11 residues long. Trimming stripped 5 bases from V and 6 bases from J, with 6 bases between. From germline, CDR1 is SGHTA and CDR2 FQGNSA. The CDR3 region is CASSKRDTQYF. The CDR3 DNA reads TGTGCCAGCAGCAAGCGGGATACGCAGTATTTT.

Here the CDR3 reads CASSTEHGGTQYF. Written as DNA, the CDR3 is TGTGCCAGCAGTACGGAGCACGGGGGGACCCAGTACTTC. The rearrangement uses TRBV28 and TRBJ2-5; TRBD2 might be the D (6 bases). Germline V gene sequence: CDR1 MDHEN, CDR2 SYDVKM. This CDR3 region has 13 residues. Deletions cut 5 bases from V and 7 bases from J, with 14 bases between. Full variable domain (remainder filled in from reference TRBV28 and TRBJ2-5): DVKVTQSSRYLVKRTGEKVFLECVQDMDHENMFWYRQDPGLGLRLIYFSYDVKMKEKGDIPEGYSVSREKKERFSLILESASTNQTSMYLCASSTEHGGTQYFGPGTRLLVL.

The rearrangement uses TRBV9 and TRBJ2-3; D might be TRBD1 (6 bases). Trimming pared 4 bases from V and 0 bases from J, leaving 12 bases between. The length of the CDR3 is 15 residues. CDR1 is SGDLS and CDR2 is YYNGEE in the germline V gene. The CDR3 DNA follows: TGTGCCAGCAGCACGAGGACAGCCAGCACAGATACGCAGTATTTT. Amino acid sequence: CASSTRTASTDTQYF.

This clone was observed a handful of times. The chain uses TRBV7-8 and TRBJ2-5, with D possibly matching TRBD2 (6 bases). Germline V gives CDR1 SGHVS, CDR2 FQNEAQ. The CDR3 covers 13 residues. The V end was cut by 4 bases, the J end by 5 bases, with 11 bases between. CDR3 sequence (DNA): TGTGCCAGCAGCTGGGACTGGGGTGAGACCCAGTACTTC. Its protein product is CASSWDWGETQYF.

Here the CDR3 reads CASSLTNREYGYTF. CDR3 DNA: TGTGCCAGCAGCCTCACCAATCGGGAGTACGGCTACACCTTC. The rearrangement joins TRBV2 to TRBJ1-2, with no clear D. Germline CDR1 SNHLY, CDR2 FYNNEI. This CDR3 is 14 amino acids long. V was clipped by 6 bases and J by 8 bases, with 19 bases between them. Complete variable domain (other parts from reference TRBV2 and TRBJ1-2): EPEVTQTPSHQVTQMGQEVILRCVPISNHLYFYWYRQILGQKVEFLVSFYNNEISEKSEIFDDQFSVERPDGSNFTLKIRSTKLEDSAMYFCASSLTNREYGYTFGSGTRLTVV.

CDR3: CASSLGTGNAGNTIYF. CDR3 DNA: TGTGCCAGCAGCTTAGGGACAGGCAATGCAGGAAACACCATATATTTT. The chain couples TRBV7-6 to TRBJ1-3, with 7 bases that match TRBD1. The CDR3 is made up of 16 amino acids. With V trimmed by 1 base and J by 4 bases, 7 bases remained unmatched. In germline, CDR1 is SGHVS, CDR2 FNYEAQ.

This chain connects TRBV4-2 to TRBJ2-1; 10 bases match TRBD2. V gave up 4 bases and J gave up 7 bases; unmatched junction bases: 7. Germline CDR1 is LGHNA and CDR2 is YNFKEQ. This CDR3 contains 15 residues. DNA of the CDR3: TGTGCCAGCAGCCCCCAGCGGGAGGGTTGGAATGAGCAGTTCTTC. Residues: CASSPQREGWNEQFF.

The V and J genes are TRBV18 and TRBJ1-2; TRBD1 matches at 7 bases. Germline V gene data show CDR1 as KGHSH and CDR2 as LQKENI. The junction had 4 bases not matched to a gene; V was cut back by 4 bases and J by 2 bases. CDR3 length equals 14 residues. The CDR3: CASSQDRLNYGYTF. The CDR3 nucleotides are TGTGCCAGCTCACAGGACAGGCTCAACTATGGCTACACCTTC.

The chain recombines TRBV19 with TRBJ2-7; 7 bases map to TRBD1. Germline V CDR1 and CDR2: LNHDA, SQIVND (reference sequence). The ends lost 7 bases at V and 2 bases at J; junction bases unmatched: 11. The CDR3 is made up of 15 amino acids. The CDR3 sequence is CASNNRDSEPYEQYF. Written as DNA, the CDR3 is TGTGCCAGTAATAATCGGGACAGCGAACCCTACGAGCAGTACTTC.

The V and J genes are TRBV7-6 and TRBJ2-2; 9 bases are shared with TRBD1. This CDR3 has 18 amino acids. The V segment lost 11 bases and the J segment 2 bases; nucleotides outside the gene matches: 18. Germline assignment: CDR1 SGHVS and CDR2 FNYEAQ. CDR3 protein: CAGTGGSLIAGNTGELFF. For the CDR3, the DNA is TGTGCCGGTACAGGGGGCTCTCTTATAGCGGGCAACACCGGGGAGCTGTTTTTT.

The CDR3 region is CASSPRVGGYTF. CDR3 DNA sequence: TGTGCCAGCAGCCCCAGGGTGGGTGGCTACACCTTC. The chain uses TRBV7-2 and TRBJ1-2; TRBD1 might be the D (5 bases). Per the germline V gene, CDR1 is SGHTA and CDR2 is FQGNSA. V was clipped by 5 bases and J by 7 bases, with 11 bases between them. The CDR3 length is 12 residues.

This clone was counted a single time. The genes are TRBV29-1 and TRBJ2-1; D is unresolved. The V gene lost 2 bases and the J gene lost 1 base, with 3 bases spanning the gap. This CDR3 is 12 amino acids long. Germline CDR1 SQVTM, CDR2 ANQGSEA. CDR3: CSVETSYNEQFF. DNA of the CDR3: TGCAGCGTTGAAACTTCCTACAATGAGCAGTTCTTC.

This clone occurred a few times. The chain has TRBV6-6 and TRBJ2-7, with 12 bases identical to TRBD2. Germline values: CDR1 MNHNY, CDR2 SVGAGI (reference sequence). V lost 5 bases and J lost 5; bases outside the gene matches: 10. CDR3 length equals 16 residues. The CDR3 bases are TGTGCCAGCAGTCAAGGACTAGCGGGAAGAGGCGACGAGCAGTACTTC. It yields the protein CASSQGLAGRGDEQYF.

This clone came up a few times. The V and J genes are TRBV13 and TRBJ1-2; 7 bases are shared with TRBD1. Trimming cost V 6 bases and J 8 bases; bases outside gene matches: 15. From germline, CDR1 is PRHDT and CDR2 FYEKMQ (reference sequence). The CDR3 covers 15 residues. The CDR3 DNA is TGTGCCAGCAGGGGTGGTGAAGGGGGCTCGAAAGGCTACACCTTC. It codes for CASRGGEGGSKGYTF.

This chain links TRBV11-3 with TRBJ2-1; D is undetermined. The CDR3 is 14 amino acids. Deletions cut 0 bases from V and 4 bases from J, with 7 bases between. Germline lookup yields CDR1 SGHNT and CDR2 YENEEA. The CDR3 DNA is TGTGCCAGCAGCTTAGATTCGGGTTACAATGAGCAGTTCTTC. This encodes CASSLDSGYNEQFF. Variable domain in full (rest from reference TRBV11-3 and TRBJ2-1): EAGVVQSPRYKIIEKKQPVAFWCNPISGHNTLYWYLQNLGQGPELLIRYENEEAVDDSQLPKDRFSAERLKGVDSTLKIQPAELGDSAVYLCASSLDSGYNEQFFGPGTRLTVL.

This clone has more than one count but fewer than ten. This chain joins TRBV28 and TRBJ1-5, with D perhaps TRBD1 (5 bases). Germline CDR1 MDHEN, CDR2 SYDVKM. V gave up 4 bases and J gave up 2 bases, with 15 bases separating them. The CDR3 spans 16 residues. The CDR3 nucleotides are TGTGCCAGCAGTTCATTGTCCAGGGAAGGCAATCAGCCCCAGCATTTT. This gives the protein CASSSLSREGNQPQHF.

The chain joins TRBV5-4 to TRBJ2-5; 7 positions match TRBD2. The CDR3 runs 13 residues. V shed 4 bases and J 5 bases; nucleotides not matched to a gene: 5. Germline V gene data show CDR1 as SGHNT and CDR2 as YYREEE (reference sequence). CDR3 loop: CASSLGGEETQYF. As DNA, the CDR3 is TGTGCCAGCAGCCTGGGGGGGGAGGAGACCCAGTACTTC.

This clone was observed once. The chain uses TRBV6-1 and TRBJ2-5, with D possibly TRBD1 on 6 matching bases. This CDR3 contains 12 residues. Trimming removed 7 bases at V and 5 bases at J, with 11 bases between. CDR1 and CDR2 from the germline V gene are MNHNS and SASEGT. CDR3 nucleotides: TGTGCCAGCATGGGGGCGACGGAGACCCAGTACTTC. Its protein product is CASMGATETQYF.

This clone has more than one count but fewer than ten. V is TRBV28 and J is TRBJ1-4; tentatively, D is TRBD1 (5 bases). There are 16 residues in the CDR3. Trimming pared 5 bases from V and 0 bases from J, leaving 13 bases between. Germline CDR1 MDHEN, CDR2 SYDVKM. The chain's CDR3 is CASSPTDSTTNEKLFF. CDR3 nucleotides: TGTGCCAGCAGTCCGACAGATTCCACAACTAATGAAAAACTGTTTTTT. Full variable domain (outside the CDR3, taken from reference TRBV28 and TRBJ1-4): DVKVTQSSRYLVKRTGEKVFLECVQDMDHENMFWYRQDPGLGLRLIYFSYDVKMKEKGDIPEGYSVSREKKERFSLILESASTNQTSMYLCASSPTDSTTNEKLFFGSGTQLSVL.

This clone was seen a few times. The rearrangement uses TRBV5-1 and TRBJ2-3, with a weak D call TRBD2 (6 bases). The CDR3 runs to 15 residues. The germline CDR1 and CDR2 sequences are SGHRS and YFSETQ. V was shortened by 0 bases and J by 4 bases, with 12 bases between the two germline ends. The CDR3 nucleotides read TGCGCCAGCAGCTTGGGGGACCCGGGGGCAGATACGCAGTATTTT. Encoded protein: CASSLGDPGADTQYF.

As for this clone: Other DNA sequences within the sample encode an identical CDR3. The chain employs TRBV18 and TRBJ2-3; 8 bases agree with TRBD2. CDR1 is KGHSH and CDR2 is LQKENI in the germline V gene. The CDR3 runs to 16 residues. V lost 1 base, J lost 0 bases, and 3 bases stayed unmatched. For the CDR3, the DNA is TGTGCCAGCTCACCACTTAGCGGGACCAGCACAGATACGCAGTATTTT. Amino acids: CASSPLSGTSTDTQYF.

V gene TRBV11-3 combines with J gene TRBJ2-5, with D perhaps TRBD1 (5 bases). This CDR3 has 12 residues. Germline lookup yields CDR1 SGHNT and CDR2 YENEEA. V was shortened by 6 bases and J by 5 bases, with 10 bases between the two germline ends. The CDR3 nucleotides read TGTGCCAGCAGTGGGGCCCGGGAGACCCAGTACTTC. Its translation is CASSGARETQYF.

This sequence joins TRBV6-5 and TRBJ2-1, with 10 bases aligning to TRBD1. The CDR3 runs to 15 residues. Germline CDR1 and CDR2: MNHEY and SVGAGI. V gave up 5 bases and J gave up 4 bases; unmatched junction bases: 5. The DNA of the CDR3 is TGTGCCAGCAGTAAACCGGGACAGGGGTACAATGAGCAGTTCTTC. Amino acids: CASSKPGQGYNEQFF.

CDR3 loop: CASSPLLAGATDTQYF. The DNA for the CDR3 is TGCGCCAGCAGCCCCCTACTAGCGGGGGCCACAGATACGCAGTATTTT. The chain carries TRBV5-1 and TRBJ2-3; TRBD2 matches at 11 bases. The CDR3 totals 16 residues. Per germline, CDR1 SGHRS and CDR2 YFSETQ. After removal of 4 bases from V and 2 bases from J, the junction contained 6 bases not matched to a gene.

The chain links TRBV27 to TRBJ1-2, with 10 positions matching TRBD1. J was trimmed by 7 bases and V by 6 bases; bases with no gene match: 5. The CDR3 loop spans 13 amino acids. Germline V gene data show CDR1 as MNHEY and CDR2 as SMNVEV (reference sequence). The CDR3 nucleotides read TGTGCCAGCAGCGGACAGGGGGAATTTGGCTACACCTTC. Residues: CASSGQGEFGYTF.

This chain links TRBV19 with TRBJ2-5; TRBD2 aligns across 8 bases. Germline V gene data show CDR1 as LNHDA and CDR2 as SQIVND (reference sequence). After removal of 5 bases from V and 5 bases from J, the junction contained 7 bases not matched to a gene. The CDR3 is 14 amino acids. As DNA, the CDR3 is TGTGCCAGTAGTCTACCGGGACTAGGTGAGACCCAGTACTTC. Protein product: CASSLPGLGETQYF.